Listed here are 32 T cell receptor beta chains from one sample, sequenced in a study of spatial heterogeneity in lung cancer. TCRdb itself ran the 5' RACE reads through MiXCR, one entry per CDR3 protein. This repertoire shows under 40,000 distinct CDR3 sequences, under 7% found once; its top ten account for roughly 12%. Indicated time point: sample taken at primary tumor resection. Sequencing of whole RNA from tumor, nontumor lung or frozen PBMC involved no sorting. This material consisted of PBMCs, taken at surgery. The receptors here all came from a male donor with early-stage non-small cell lung cancer.

In this sample, this clonotype turned up many times. The CDR3 loop reads CASSVNARATDTQYF. CDR3 DNA sequence: TGTGCCAGCAGCGTAAACGCGCGAGCCACAGATACGCAGTATTTT. This chain connects TRBV9 to TRBJ2-3; D is ambiguous. CDR3 length: 15 residues. Germline CDR1 and CDR2: SGDLS and YYNGEE. V gave up 1 base and J gave up 2 bases, with 11 bases separating them.

This clonotype has more than one count but fewer than ten. This chain connects TRBV15 to TRBJ2-7; the D gene is possibly TRBD1 (5 bases). Between the trimmed V and J ends, which lost 4 bases and 2 bases, there was a span of 12 bases. Germline V lookup: CDR1 LNHNV, CDR2 YYDKDF (reference sequence). The CDR3 has 14 residues. This CDR3 is CATSIVTGAYEQYF. CDR3 nucleotides: TGTGCCACCAGCATAGTAACAGGAGCCTACGAGCAGTACTTC.

This clonotype occurred many times. This chain links TRBV12-3 or TRBV12-4 with TRBJ1-6; no clear D. The CDR3 runs 15 residues. The V end lost 2 bases, the J end lost 6 bases, and 11 bases lay between the germline ends. DNA of the CDR3: TGTGCCAGCAGTTTAATGGACGGCCCTAATTCACCCCTCCACTTT. As protein: CASSLMDGPNSPLHF.

This clonotype was seen at least ten times. J is TRBJ1-1 and V is TRBV7-9; 8 bases are a match to TRBD1. With V trimmed by 0 bases and J by 5 bases, 11 bases remained unmatched. The CDR3 is made up of 17 amino acids. CDR1 SEHNR and CDR2 FQNEAQ come from the germline V gene (reference sequence). The CDR3 loop reads CASSLALLRTGRTEAFF. CDR3 DNA sequence: TGTGCCAGCAGCTTAGCACTTCTAAGGACAGGGCGAACTGAAGCTTTCTTT.

This clonotype came up many times. The chain joins TRBV7-2 to TRBJ1-5, with unresolved D. The length of the CDR3 is 13 residues. CDR1 and CDR2 (germline): SGHTA, FQGNSA. The V and J ends lost 2 bases and 7 bases respectively, with 9 bases between them. CDR3 bases: TGTGCCAGCAGCTTAAGTTTCCGACAGCCCCAGCATTTT. This encodes CASSLSFRQPQHF.

This clonotype was observed a handful of times. The rearrangement uses TRBV19 and TRBJ2-1; 10 bases are shared with TRBD2. Germline V lookup: CDR1 LNHDA, CDR2 SQIVND (reference sequence). Losses at the gene ends were 6 bases for V and 2 bases for J; bases not matched to a gene: 4. The CDR3 is made up of 15 amino acids. The CDR3 protein is CASRKRGGPYNEQFF. The CDR3 region has the DNA TGTGCCAGTAGAAAGCGGGGGGGCCCCTACAATGAGCAGTTCTTC.

This clonotype has more than one count but fewer than ten. This rearrangement joins TRBV11-2 to TRBJ1-6; TRBD1 might be the D (5 bases). Trimming stripped 8 bases from V and 5 bases from J, with 22 bases between. The CDR3 length is 17 residues. The V gene's germline CDR1 is SGHAT and CDR2 FQNNGV. CDR3 bases: TGTGCCAGCGGGGCCGGGTGGGCACGGATTAATAATTCACCCCTCCACTTT. Residues: CASGAGWARINNSPLHF.

The chain uses TRBV2 and TRBJ1-1, with TRBD1 as a possible D gene (5 bases). V was pared by 2 bases and J by 3 bases, with 10 bases between. The CDR3 spans 14 residues. The germline gives CDR1 SNHLY, CDR2 FYNNEI. The CDR3 loop reads CASSEQGRDTEAFF. DNA for the CDR3: TGTGCCAGCAGTGAACAGGGTCGAGACACTGAAGCTTTCTTT. Using reference TRBV2 and TRBJ1-1 for the parts outside the CDR3, the full variable domain is EPEVTQTPSHQVTQMGQEVILRCVPISNHLYFYWYRQILGQKVEFLVSFYNNEISEKSEIFDDQFSVERPDGSNFTLKIRSTKLEDSAMYFCASSEQGRDTEAFFGQGTRLTVV.

Only a few counts were recorded for this clonotype. This sequence joins TRBV20-1 and TRBJ1-2; D gene uncertain. Trimming shortened V by 6 bases and J by 7 bases, and 15 bases separated the two germline ends. The CDR3 contains 12 residues. Germline V gives CDR1 DFQATT, CDR2 SNEGSKA (reference sequence). In nucleotides, the CDR3 is TGCAGTGCCCGGCCCATAGACGGTGGCTACACCTTC. Translation gives CSARPIDGGYTF.

This clonotype was seen ten or more times. V gene TRBV30 combines with J gene TRBJ1-5, with 8 bases that match TRBD1. After removal of 4 bases from V and 6 bases from J, the junction contained 8 bases not matched to a gene. Germline CDR1 reads GTSNPN; CDR2 reads SVGIG (reference sequence). The CDR3 extends over 14 amino acids. The CDR3: CAWTTGQGGQPQHF. Written as DNA, the CDR3 is TGTGCCTGGACCACCGGACAGGGAGGTCAGCCCCAGCATTTT.

For this clonotype: One base away lies a much larger clone, so this may be a sequencing read error. The genes are TRBV7-2 and TRBJ2-2, with 7 bases that match TRBD2. Germline V lookup: CDR1 SGHTA, CDR2 FQGNSA. This CDR3 comprises 18 residues. V was pared by 5 bases and J by 4 bases, with 16 bases of the junction left unmatched. CDR3 in DNA: TGTGCCAGCAGCCCAAGTCTTGAGCGGGGTAGTTTCACCGGGGAGCTGTTTTTT. Amino acid sequence: CASSPSLERGSFTGELFF.

This clonotype was counted many times. This chain links TRBV20-1 with TRBJ1-5; 8 bases map to TRBD1. V lost 5 bases and J lost 3; bases outside the gene matches: 9. The CDR3 sequence is 15 residues long. The germline V gene encodes CDR1 DFQATT and CDR2 SNEGSKA (reference sequence). Here the CDR3 DNA reads TGCAGTGCTTCTAGGGGACAGGCGCTCAATCAGCCCCAGCATTTT. Protein sequence: CSASRGQALNQPQHF.

The sample holds many counts of this clonotype. The chain links TRBV7-2 to TRBJ1-6; D remains ambiguous. Looked up from germline, CDR1 is SGHTA and CDR2 is FQGNSA. CDR3 length equals 13 residues. V was shortened by 4 bases and J by 12 bases, with 13 bases between the two germline ends. CDR3 in amino acids: CASSSRGGVPLHF. In DNA form, the CDR3 reads TGTGCCAGCAGCTCCCGAGGCGGGGTACCCCTCCACTTT.

This clonotype was observed many times. The chain combines TRBV7-8 with TRBJ1-2; 9 nucleotides match TRBD1. CDR1 and CDR2 (germline): SGHVS, FQNEAQ. Trimming took 6 bases from V and 6 from J; bases not matched to a gene: 8. This CDR3 region has 14 residues. This CDR3 reads CASRPNRQGDGYTF. CDR3 nucleotides: TGTGCCAGCAGACCAAATCGACAGGGGGATGGCTACACCTTC.

Many counts were recorded for this clonotype. The chain links TRBV11-3 to TRBJ1-1; D possibly corresponds to TRBD1 (6 bases). Trimming took off 1 base at V and 3 bases at J, with 12 bases between the two ends. The germline CDR1 and CDR2 sequences are SGHNT and YENEEA. CDR3 length equals 15 residues. The CDR3 spells CASSLGQGTYTEAFF. CDR3 DNA: TGTGCCAGCAGCTTAGGGCAGGGGACTTACACTGAAGCTTTCTTT.

In this sample, this clonotype turned up a few times. The chain joins TRBV10-3 to TRBJ2-7, with 10 bases matching TRBD1. V shed 8 bases, J shed 3 bases, and the junction held 4 bases outside the gene matches. CDR3 length: 13 residues. From germline, CDR1 is ENHRY and CDR2 SYGVKD. CDR3 nucleotide sequence: TGTGCCATCGGACAGGGGGGGAGCTACGAGCAGTACTTC. Its protein is CAIGQGGSYEQYF.

Many counts were recorded for this clonotype. This chain uses TRBV30 with TRBJ2-1; 7 nucleotides agree with TRBD1. The CDR3 has 11 amino acids. V lost 5 bases to trimming and J lost 15 bases; unmatched junction nucleotides: 10. CDR1 is GTSNPN and CDR2 is SVGIG in the germline V gene (reference sequence). CDR3 coding DNA: TGTGCCTGGGAATACAGGGGCGGCCGGTTCTTC. Translated: CAWEYRGGRFF. Based on the CDR3 plus reference TRBV30 and TRBJ2-1, the full variable domain is SQTIHQWPATLVQPVGSPLSLECTVEGTSNPNLYWYRQAAGRGLQLLFYSVGIGQISSEVPQNLSASRPQDRQFILSSKKLLLSDSGFYLCAWEYRGGRFFGPGTRLTVL.

The table lists this clonotype with a few counts. V gene TRBV18 combines with J gene TRBJ2-3, with D hard to call. Trimming removed 8 bases at V and 0 bases at J, with 12 bases between. This CDR3 spans 14 amino acids. Germline V gene lookup returns CDR1 KGHSH and CDR2 LQKENI. As DNA, the CDR3 is TGTGCCAGCGCACGTGCGAGGAGCACAGATACGCAGTATTTT. Translating it yields CASARARSTDTQYF.

This clonotype has a count of ten or more. The gene calls are TRBV25-1 and TRBJ2-7; no clear D gene. V was pared by 3 bases and J by 4 bases, with 13 bases between. The length of the CDR3 is 14 residues. The germline V gene encodes CDR1 MGHDK and CDR2 SYGVNS. For the CDR3, the DNA is TGTGCCAGCAGTGACACCCCACCCAAGTACGAGCAGTACTTC. It specifies CASSDTPPKYEQYF.

This clonotype was detected ten times or more. This chain uses TRBV19 with TRBJ1-2; 8 bases are shared with TRBD1. CDR1 is LNHDA and CDR2 is SQIVND in the germline V gene (reference sequence). The CDR3 loop spans 14 amino acids. Trimming at V came to 7 bases and at J to 6 bases, leaving 10 bases not matched to a gene. The CDR3, as DNA: TGTGCCAGTACTCCGGGACAGGAATTCCATGGCTACACCTTC. Translated, it gives CASTPGQEFHGYTF.

This clonotype was observed a few times. This chain joins TRBV18 and TRBJ2-1; 11 bases map to TRBD1. The CDR3 spans 15 residues. Trimming cost V 3 bases and J 6 bases; bases outside gene matches: 4. Germline CDR1 KGHSH, CDR2 LQKENI. CDR3 sequence: CASSPSGTGGNEQFF. DNA for the CDR3: TGTGCCAGCTCACCTTCCGGGACAGGGGGCAATGAGCAGTTCTTC.

There are many counts of this clonotype. The chain has TRBV5-1 and TRBJ2-1; TRBD1 matches at 11 bases. CDR1 and CDR2 from the germline V gene are SGHRS and YFSETQ. The CDR3 has 14 residues. J lost 6 bases, V lost 4 bases, and 3 bases had no gene match. In DNA form, the CDR3 reads TGCGCCAGCAGCCCGGGACAGGGGGGCAATGAGCAGTTCTTC. Amino acids: CASSPGQGGNEQFF. Full variable domain (rest looked up from reference TRBV5-1 and TRBJ2-1): KAGVTQTPRYLIKTRGQQVTLSCSPISGHRSVSWYQQTPGQGLQFLFEYFSETQRNKGNFPGRFSGRQFSNSRSEMNVSTLELGDSALYLCASSPGQGGNEQFFGPGTRLTVL.

This clonotype has a count of ten or more. The chain employs TRBV3-1 and TRBJ2-5; TRBD2 is a possible D gene (6 bases). Germline V lookup: CDR1 LGHDT, CDR2 YNNKEL (reference sequence). V was shortened by 3 bases and J by 5 bases, with 16 bases between the two germline ends. This CDR3 is 15 amino acids long. CDR3 amino acids: CASSHGGKGRETQYF. As DNA, the CDR3 is TGTGCCAGCAGCCATGGGGGGAAGGGTCGGGAGACCCAGTACTTC.

This clonotype was counted only a few times. The genes are TRBV6-2 or TRBV6-3 and TRBJ2-7, with a weak D call TRBD2 (5 bases). Germline V lookup: CDR1 MNHEY, CDR2 SVGEGT. V lost 0 bases and J 7 bases, leaving 19 bases between the germline ends. The CDR3 extends over 16 amino acids. CDR3 nucleotides: TGTGCCAGCAGTTACTCGATGGGTAGCTATTCGGGGGAGCAGTACTTC. Its protein product is CASSYSMGSYSGEQYF.

V gene TRBV24-1 combines with J gene TRBJ2-2; D gene unclear. Trimming shortened V by 4 bases and J by 1 base, and 6 bases separated the two germline ends. The CDR3 runs to 14 residues. CDR1 and CDR2 (germline): KGHDR, SFDVKD. The CDR3 is CATSEVGNTGELFF. CDR3 nucleotide sequence: TGTGCCACCAGTGAGGTGGGGAACACCGGGGAGCTGTTTTTT.

This clonotype was found a few times. The chain uses TRBV5-1 and TRBJ1-1; D is possibly TRBD1 (6 bases). From germline, CDR1 is SGHRS and CDR2 YFSETQ. The CDR3 spans 14 residues. Trimming took off 5 bases at V and 4 bases at J, with 15 bases between the two ends. Here the CDR3 reads CASSLGGQSTEAFF. The CDR3 nucleotides are TGCGCCAGCAGTCTCGGGGGGCAGAGCACTGAAGCTTTCTTT.

This chain links TRBV7-6 with TRBJ2-7, with 8 bases that match TRBD2. Germline trimming cut 5 bases from V and 0 bases from J; bases unmatched to any gene: 6. CDR1 and CDR2 (germline): SGHVS, FNYEAQ. The CDR3 is 15 amino acids. The CDR3 protein is CASSLQRGNSYEQYF. The CDR3 nucleotides are TGTGCCAGCAGCCTCCAGCGGGGGAACTCCTACGAGCAGTACTTC.

This chain links TRBV9 with TRBJ2-5, with D perhaps TRBD2 (7 bases). V lost 4 bases and J lost 4, with 14 bases in between. CDR3 length: 14 amino acids. CDR1 is SGDLS and CDR2 is YYNGEE in the germline V gene. The CDR3 sequence is CASSMRGGRETQYF. Here the CDR3 DNA reads TGTGCCAGCAGCATGAGGGGGGGCCGAGAGACCCAGTACTTC.

The J gene is TRBJ1-5, the V gene TRBV6-4; the match to TRBD1 covers 8 bases. CDR1 and CDR2 (germline): MRHNA, SNTAGT. V gave up 3 bases and J gave up 6 bases; unmatched junction bases: 4. CDR3 length: 14 amino acids. The CDR3, as DNA: TGTGCCAGCAGTGAAGCAGGGGGCCGTCAGCCCCAGCATTTT. Its protein product is CASSEAGGRQPQHF.

In its sample, this clonotype was seen many times. The V gene is TRBV7-2, the J gene TRBJ2-2, with 12 bases lining up with TRBD2. The germline V gene encodes CDR1 SGHTA and CDR2 FQGNSA. V lost 5 bases and J lost 2; bases outside the gene matches: 3. The CDR3 is 16 amino acids. CDR3 protein: CASSILAGGNTGELFF. CDR3 DNA sequence: TGTGCCAGCAGCATACTAGCGGGGGGTAACACCGGGGAGCTGTTTTTT. Looking up the rest from reference TRBV7-2 and TRBJ2-2 gives the full variable domain: GAGVSQSPSNKVTEKGKDVELRCDPISGHTALYWYRQSLGQGLEFLIYFQGNSAPDKSGLPSDRFSAERTGGSVSTLTIQRTQQEDSAVYLCASSILAGGNTGELFFGEGSRLTVL.

This clonotype appeared a few times. The V gene is TRBV20-1, the J gene TRBJ2-7; D is perhaps TRBD1 (5 bases). Deletions cut 3 bases from V and 3 bases from J, with 9 bases between. CDR1 DFQATT and CDR2 SNEGSKA come from the germline V gene (reference sequence). This CDR3 spans 12 amino acids. In DNA, the CDR3 is TGCAGTGCTAGGAAGGACAACTACGAGCAGTACTTC. The encoded protein is CSARKDNYEQYF.

There are many counts of this clonotype. The J gene is TRBJ2-3, the V gene TRBV20-1; 8 bases agree with TRBD1. Germline loops: CDR1 DFQATT, CDR2 SNEGSKA (reference sequence). The CDR3 covers 15 residues. V was clipped by 4 bases and J by 2 bases; unmatched bases: 8. CDR3 coding DNA: TGCAGTGCTACCGACAGGGGTGAATCCACAGATACGCAGTATTTT. Amino acids: CSATDRGESTDTQYF.